This T cell receptor beta chain came from a study of PD-1 blockade in classical Hodgkin lymphoma. Study context: Intravenous infusions of nivolumab 3 mg/kg reached patients every 2 weeks.

Deletions cut 5 bases from V and 2 bases from J, with 17 bases between. CDR3 length: 16 residues. Looked up from germline, CDR1 is SGHRS and CDR2 is YFSETQ. All patients relapsed after autologous stem cell transplantation, and brentuximab vedotin exposure varied. The assay was immunoSEQ multiplex PCR, and TCRdb's table has in-frame clones only and misses some. The sample holds some 41,000 clones, roughly 88% seen once. Source: peripheral blood mononuclear cells (PBMCs), taken before the second cycle of nivolumab. This clonotype was obtained from a human donor with classical Hodgkin lymphoma. The chain uses TRBV5-1 and TRBJ2-4, with D perhaps being TRBD1 or TRBD2 (5 bases each). The CDR3 loop is CASRGPGPGSKNIQYF. The CDR3 DNA is TGCGCCAGCAGAGGCCCAGGGCCGGGGTCCAAAAACATTCAGTACTTC.